This record concerns one T cell receptor (beta chain) sequence. This clone occurred a few times. Its antigen is unknown. No base quality information exists; no much larger clone differs at one position. This specimen belongs to a study of cytomegalovirus exposure and HLA in healthy donors (dated by TCRdb to between 2016 and 2019). For context, the study as a whole: An earlier analysis of roughly 570 of the donors reported roughly 300 Gb of sequence data and roughly 120 million unique TCR beta sequences obtained from around 180 million T cells. An early release covering more than 500 HLA-typed donors comprised approximately 300 gigabases of sequencing data and around 80 million unique TCR sequences. Of the 350 to 450 genotyped donors, less than 85% were placed in the genetic ancestry cluster associated with self-reported Caucasian donors. The study aimed to test whether signatures of past pathogen exposure could be identified by cataloging public T cell receptors. Using immunosequencing, the study profiled T cell repertoires from about 650 subjects and related those repertoires to cytomegalovirus serostatus. Besides the first cohort of approximately 670 subjects, a separate validation cohort made up of roughly 120 different subjects was used. To predict cytomegalovirus infection status, the study combined high-throughput TCR immunosequencing, statistical association of individual TCRs with disease status, and machine learning. In a later analysis, previously published TCR beta repertoires from 666 donors were re-analyzed and high-resolution HLA genotyping was added so that TCR occurrence patterns could be studied. In the later analysis, no new phenotypic data were used to find candidate immune exposures; instead, reliance was placed on TCR beta sequences and their occurrence across donors. In an earlier analysis of roughly 600 of the donors, high-throughput TCR beta sequencing was used to judge whether each TCR beta V gene segment behaved as functional or pseudogenic. Donor age, sex, ethnicity and CMV serostatus were collected together with the repertoire data. In a later genetic analysis, genome-wide SNP genotypes for about 55% of the roughly 700 donors were used, and that subset was treated as a discovery cohort. All discovery cohort repertoires had been generated on a single sequencing platform. HLA typing included class I and class II loci at four-digit resolution. Typing coverage differed by locus: A, B, C, DRB1 and DQB1 were typed in roughly 629-640 donors, DQA1 in about 500, DPA1 in around 580, and DPB1 in approximately 450. Because of strong linkage in the cohort, roughly 5 DR-DQ haplotypes were treated as single units for association and clustering. On average, about 240,000 unique TCR beta nucleotide sequences were sequenced per donor among roughly 430 genotyped donors of the cohort, with 15% to 20% of those sequences being non-productive. Results and caveats for the whole study, not just this receptor: Cytomegalovirus status was reported to be diagnosed by the classifier with high specificity and sensitivity in both the original and validation cohorts. Some IMGT-functional V segments, including TRBV6-2 and TRBV6-3, could not be distinguished by the 87-base-pair reads and were therefore excluded. In this cohort, only TCR beta chains were sequenced, and detectable features were limited by the absence of alpha or paired-chain data. The study gave a list of about 160 TCR beta chains associated with cytomegalovirus. The only immune exposure information available for the cohort was CMV serostatus. In a later genetic analysis, fewer N-insertions in productive TCRs were reported among donors in an Asian-associated ancestry cluster than the roughly 700-donor mean. In a later analysis, TCR association rates were found to vary across HLA loci, with the most associated TCRs seen for DRB1 alleles and the fewest for HLA-C alleles. When HLA alleles, especially DR and DQ, strongly co-occurred, TCR associations were difficult to assign to individual alleles. A later analysis found that HLA-associated TCR beta chains were more clonally expanded and had lower generation probabilities than equally common non-associated chains. An association between a missense DCLRE1C variant and V-gene and J-gene trimming of TCR beta chains was found in a later genetic analysis and replicated in an independent cohort. In vitro tests confirmed that a few of the cytomegalovirus-associated TCR beta chains recognize cytomegalovirus antigens. At a false discovery rate of 0.05, a later analysis linked about 17,000 TCR beta sequences to specific HLA alleles. Several of the top co-occurrence clusters appeared to be linked to parvovirus B19, influenza, CMV and Epstein-Barr virus, according to a later analysis. Most TCR sequences were observed very rarely across donors, whereas some public TCRs were present in many individuals. According to a later analysis, most CMV-associated TCR beta chains appeared to be HLA-restricted, and the HLA associations seemed to be driven largely by CMV exposure. A further reported finding was that TCR beta sequences accurately predicted the HLA-A and HLA-B alleles for most subjects in the first cohort. HLA typing was unavailable for some donors at each locus, so association tests used only the typed subset. Roughly uniform sequencing depth across donors was assumed in presence/absence analyses, although this assumption may not hold. The authors suggested that the approach could potentially be extended to other disease states and immunological phenotypes. Correlated functional status among segregating V segments might reflect linkage disequilibrium, but an unknown experimental factor could not be ruled out. A group of highly shared sequence variants was considered likely to be a technical artifact of the sequencing pipeline. In an earlier analysis of over 550 of the donors, most TCR beta V segments were observed in productive rearrangements about 90% or about 30% of the time, broadly matching IMGT annotations. The earlier analysis of 450 to 700 of the donors excluded fewer than 20 rarely observed V segments, including chromosome 9 orphons, because counts were too low.

Including the terminal cysteine and phenylalanine, the CDR3 comprises 17 residues. Just CDR3 DNA is preserved here, 51 bases in frame from base 1. Sequences LNHDA (CDR1) and SQIVND (CDR2) are obtained from the germline V gene (reference sequence). The junction shows trimming of 5 bases on V and 8 bases on J, and the gene matches do not reach 16 bases of it. Libraries were made using the immunoSEQ multiplex PCR assay. For the multiplex PCR, a mixture combining 60 forward primers for TCR Vbeta segments and 13 reverse primers for TCR Jbeta segments was used. Amplification of the CDR3 region of rearranged TCR beta genes was performed with a multiplex PCR assay on genomic DNA. On the Illumina HiSeq System, the amplified TCR beta libraries were sequenced as 87-base-pair reads. As for the original processing: A later analysis counted about 82 million unique TCR beta chains across the approximately 700 repertoires, and some 11 million of these chains were shared by at least two donors. Raw reads were error-corrected and collapsed into unique sequences with a nearest-neighbor algorithm that merged closely related sequences to remove PCR and sequencing errors. Alignment of CDR3 sequences to IMGT reference sequences was used to assign V, D and J gene segments. For a sequence to be retained, a match of at least six nucleotides was required to both a V gene segment and a J gene segment. A rearrangement was called productive if the CDR3 had no stop codons and remained in frame with V and J, and every other rearrangement was called non-productive. Following IMGT convention, CDR3 was defined as the stretch from the second conserved V-encoded cysteine up to the conserved J-encoded phenylalanine. The earlier analysis of 587 of the donors excluded any sequence lacking an unambiguous match to a single V gene segment. In an earlier analysis of several hundred of the donors, V segments were called functional above 56.7% productive rearrangements and were called segregating when the between-donor standard deviation exceeded 5%. A statistical classification framework was built to diagnose cytomegalovirus status from the catalog of TCR beta chain sequences. In a later analysis, V and J genes were assigned by comparing TCR nucleotide sequences against IMGT/GENE-DB human TR gene sequences. The TCRdist pipeline was used in a later analysis to assign CDR3 sequences and most-parsimonious VDJ recombination scenarios. In a later analysis, every TCR beta chain was defined by the combination of its CDR3 amino acid sequence and its V-gene family, and reads without a unique V-gene family were dropped. A later analysis removed roughly 590 highly shared, low-generation-probability nucleotide sequences to deal with suspected cross-contamination and a sequencing artifact. In a later analysis, a clonal expansion index was calculated for each public chain from normalized within-repertoire ranks of inferred template counts. In a later analysis, generation probabilities were computed with a VDJ recombination model fitted to out-of-frame rearrangements, and the resulting probabilities were checked against IGoR. In a later analysis, TCR-TCR, TCR-HLA and TCR-CMV co-occurrence was scored with hypergeometric tests, and a repertoire-size bias correction was applied to TCR pairs. A later analysis estimated false discovery rates by permuting HLA or CMV assignments 20 times. A later analysis grouped co-occurring TCRs with DBSCAN, adding TCRdist sequence similarity when clustering within HLA-allele-positive subsets. Repertoires with fewer than 30,000 or more than 120,000 public chains, plus five repertoires with anomalous nucleotide sharing, were excluded from co-occurrence clustering. Drawn from immuneACCESS, this table holds only the in-frame rearrangements with V and J called that TCRdb kept. Clones are partly lost; checked studies trace under half to an unresolved V gene and leave the rest unexplained. V and J calls and clone size come straight from that table; D and trimming were deduced from the DNA. The sample profile shows 150,000 to 160,000 clones; less than 80% of them were found once. The ten largest make up around 2.3% of the sample.

The cohort comprised hundreds of healthy bone marrow donors. At the time of sampling, every cohort member was nominally healthy, though immune exposures that went unrecorded were likely present. The donor was CMV seronegative and was included in the group of 352 seronegative cohort members. Every donor gave a peripheral blood sample, and the peripheral blood mononuclear cells from that sample were used for TCR beta sequencing. The Qiagen DNeasy Blood Extraction Kit was used to extract genomic DNA from the blood cell samples. The chain employs TRBV19 and TRBJ2-1; 9 central nucleotides agree with TRBD2. The sample consisted of PBMCs. This clonotype originated in a man younger than 40 in good health and CMV-seronegative. The nucleotide sequence reads as follows: TGTGCCAGTAGTCCCGAGGGGGGCGGGGGGGCCCTGGATGAGCAGTTCTTC. Translated, it gives CASSPEGGGGALDEQFF.